This T cell receptor beta chain was captured by sequencing in a study of control samples from healthy donors and cancer patients. Produced via immunoSEQ multiplex PCR; TCRdb's table is partial and in-frame only. Of some 120,000 clones listed, approximately 92% are singletons. Per the germline V gene, CDR1 is MNHEY and CDR2 is SMNVEV (reference sequence). With 8 bases removed from V and 4 bases from J, the gap between germline ends came to 9 bases. The CDR3 is 12 residues long. The sample comprised PBMCs. The V and J genes are TRBV27 and TRBJ1-5; no clear D gene. This TCR was recovered from a man older than 75 with head and neck cancer. The CDR3 region is CASGPMNQPQHF. DNA for the CDR3: TGTGCCAGCGGCCCTATGAATCAGCCCCAGCATTTT.